This T cell receptor beta chain is from a study of cytomegalovirus exposure and HLA in healthy donors. The V end was cut by 0 bases, the J end by 1 base, with 12 bases between. CDR3 size: 16 residues. Germline lookup yields CDR1 LGHNT and CDR2 FRNRAP. This clone was seen just once. Its antigen is undetermined. Overall study findings and caveats: In a later analysis, parvovirus B19, influenza, CMV and Epstein-Barr virus appeared linked to several top co-occurrence clusters. There were some public TCRs occurring in many donors, but most TCR sequences were rare. Per a later analysis, HLA-associated TCR beta chains showed more clonal expansion than other, equally common TCR beta chains.

The PCR was carried out with 60 Vbeta primers and 13 Jbeta primers. The table came from immunoSEQ multiplex PCR; TCRdb's copy has only in-frame clones and leaves some out. The sample lists around 150,000 clones; 80% to 90% were seen once. The sequence derives from a man aged 50-60 years in good health and CMV-seropositive. V is TRBV12-5 and J is TRBJ1-1; D unresolved. Sequences were obtained from PBMCs. CDR3 protein: CASGLVLGAPNTEAFF. In DNA form, the CDR3 reads TGTGCTAGTGGTTTGGTACTTGGAGCACCGAACACTGAAGCTTTCTTT.